A selection of T cell receptor beta chains follows, all from one sample in a study of neoadjuvant anti-PD-1 for oral cavity cancer. Libraries were prepared by immunoSEQ multiplex PCR; TCRdb keeps only in-frame clonotypes and omits some of them. Of approximately 23,000 clones listed, under 55% are singletons. The material was tumor tissue, obtained after nivolumab (anti-PD-1) treatment. The receptors were sampled from a person aged 35-79 years with oral cavity squamous cell carcinoma. Both conserved end residues are part of each CDR3. Each record gives: CDR3 length, clone size, V gene, J gene, D gene, CDR3 DNA, CDR3 protein. The D gene is left open where the match is weak. Rows may omit the clone size; those that give it use once, few, many or a size class.

length: 14; size: few; V: TRBV18; J: TRBJ1-1; D: -; DNA: TGTGCCAGCTCCGGAAATAGGGGGAACACTGAAGCTTTCTTT; CDR3: CASSGNRGNTEAFF
length: 17; size: many; V: TRBV12-5; J: TRBJ2-2; D: -; DNA: TGTGCTAGTGCAAGGCCCATCGGAGGGGCGAACACCGGGGAGCTGTTTTTT; CDR3: CASARPIGGANTGELFF
length: 13; size: -; V: TRBV7-9; J: TRBJ1-3; D: TRBD1; DNA: TGTGCCAGCAGCCTGGGACAGGGGGACACCATATATTTT; CDR3: CASSLGQGDTIYF
length: 14; size: -; V: TRBV5-4; J: TRBJ2-5; D: -; DNA: TGTGCCAGCAGCTTGGGGGGGCGTAGGGAGACCCAGTACTTC; CDR3: CASSLGGRRETQYF
length: 15; size: -; V: TRBV5-5; J: TRBJ2-7; D: TRBD2; DNA: TGTGCCAGCAGCTCAACCAGCGGGGGGACCTACGAGCAGTACTTC; CDR3: CASSSTSGGTYEQYF
length: 14; size: few; V: TRBV9; J: TRBJ2-3; D: TRBD2; DNA: TGTGCCAGCGCTACGGGGGGTAGCACAGATACGCAGTATTTT; CDR3: CASATGGSTDTQYF
length: 13; size: few; V: TRBV5-6; J: TRBJ1-2; D: -; DNA: TGTGCCAGCAGCTTGGCTAACGGAGATGGCTACACCTTC; CDR3: CASSLANGDGYTF
length: 16; size: few; V: TRBV5-1; J: TRBJ2-2; D: -; DNA: TGCGCCAGCAGCTTGGTAATGGAGTCAGGCACCGGGGAGCTGTTTTTT; CDR3: CASSLVMESGTGELFF
length: 15; size: -; V: TRBV5-6; J: TRBJ1-5; D: -; DNA: TGTGCCAGCAGCTCACCCAGGGGCGGTAATCAGCCCCAGCATTTT; CDR3: CASSSPRGGNQPQHF
length: 16; size: few; V: TRBV6-5; J: TRBJ1-1; D: -; DNA: TGTGCCAGCAGTTACTCCTCCAGGACGGGGAACACTGAAGCTTTCTTT; CDR3: CASSYSSRTGNTEAFF
length: 16; size: -; V: TRBV4-1; J: TRBJ1-6; D: -; DNA: TGCGCCAGCAGCCAAACCACGTTCTCCTATAATTCACCCCTCCACTTT; CDR3: CASSQTTFSYNSPLHF
length: 14; size: -; V: TRBV13; J: TRBJ1-2; D: -; DNA: TGTGCCAGCAGTGAATGGGCAGGGAGAGATGGCTACACCTTC; CDR3: CASSEWAGRDGYTF
length: 17; size: few; V: TRBV18; J: TRBJ2-7; D: -; DNA: TGTGCCAGCTCACGGATCGGTTTACAGGGCTCCTCCTACGAGCAGTACTTC; CDR3: CASSRIGLQGSSYEQYF
length: 14; size: -; V: TRBV28; J: TRBJ1-5; D: -; DNA: TGTGCCAACCAGCGGGGGGGGCCCAATCAGCCCCAGCATTTT; CDR3: CANQRGGPNQPQHF
length: 11; size: -; V: TRBV6-1; J: TRBJ1-2; D: -; DNA: TGTGCCAGCAGTTACGGGTATGGCTACACCTTC; CDR3: CASSYGYGYTF
length: 16; size: -; V: TRBV18; J: TRBJ2-1; D: -; DNA: TGTGCCAGCTCACGTATAGGATTAAATGCTTTGAATGAGCAGTTCTTC; CDR3: CASSRIGLNALNEQFF
length: 18; size: once; V: TRBV27; J: TRBJ1-5; D: TRBD1; DNA: TGTGCCAGCAGTTCGAACAGGGGGATAAGAGGTAACAATCAGCCCCAGCATTTT; CDR3: CASSSNRGIRGNNQPQHF
length: 13; size: few; V: TRBV7-2; J: TRBJ1-2; D: -; DNA: TGTGCCAGCAGCGTAGATGCTAACTATGGCTACACCTTC; CDR3: CASSVDANYGYTF
length: 13; size: -; V: TRBV19; J: TRBJ2-7; D: TRBD1; DNA: TGTGCCAGTAGTACGGGACAGTGGAACGAGCAGTACTTC; CDR3: CASSTGQWNEQYF
length: 17; size: -; V: TRBV9; J: TRBJ2-2; D: -; DNA: TGTGCCAGCAGCGACGGCCTAGACGCTTCGAACACCGGGGAGCTGTTTTTT; CDR3: CASSDGLDASNTGELFF
length: 15; size: -; V: TRBV28; J: TRBJ2-7; D: TRBD2; DNA: TGTGCCAGCAGTTCCCCGGGTAGCGGGGGATACGAGCAGTACTTC; CDR3: CASSSPGSGGYEQYF
length: 17; size: -; V: TRBV9; J: TRBJ2-4; D: -; DNA: TGTGCCAGCAGCGTAGGGGATCGGGGCCTCGCGGGAAACATTCAGTACTTC; CDR3: CASSVGDRGLAGNIQYF
length: 14; size: -; V: TRBV5-4; J: TRBJ2-5; D: -; DNA: TGTGCCAGCAGCTTGGCGGGGGTACAAGAGACCCAGTACTTC; CDR3: CASSLAGVQETQYF
length: 13; size: few; V: TRBV11-2; J: TRBJ2-5; D: -; DNA: TGTGCCAGCAGCTTAGACCGCACGGAGACCCAGTACTTC; CDR3: CASSLDRTETQYF
length: 15; size: few; V: TRBV11-3; J: TRBJ2-7; D: TRBD1; DNA: TGTGCCAGCAGCTTGGGACAGGGAGTGGGGGACGAGCAGTACTTC; CDR3: CASSLGQGVGDEQYF
length: 14; size: few; V: TRBV6-5; J: TRBJ1-4; D: -; DNA: TGTGCCAGCAGACGCTCAGGGGTTGGGGAAAAACTGTTTTTT; CDR3: CASRRSGVGEKLFF
length: 15; size: -; V: TRBV2; J: TRBJ1-5; D: -; DNA: TGTGCCAGCAGTGAGAGGGCGTTCGGCAATCAGCCCCAGCATTTT; CDR3: CASSERAFGNQPQHF
length: 14; size: few; V: TRBV19; J: TRBJ1-6; D: TRBD1; DNA: TGTGCCAGTAGGACCACAGGGGGTAATTCACCCCTCCACTTT; CDR3: CASRTTGGNSPLHF
length: 15; size: few; V: TRBV15; J: TRBJ2-1; D: -; DNA: TGTGCCACCAGCAGAGGACAGGCCGTATACAATGAGCAGTTCTTC; CDR3: CATSRGQAVYNEQFF
length: 15; size: few; V: TRBV5-6; J: TRBJ1-5; D: -; DNA: TGTGCCAGCAGCCGTGGAGGGCCTAGCAATCAGCCCCAGCATTTT; CDR3: CASSRGGPSNQPQHF
length: 14; size: few; V: TRBV18; J: TRBJ1-2; D: TRBD1; DNA: TGTGCCAGCTCAGCCGACAGGGCTTCCTATGGCTACACCTTC; CDR3: CASSADRASYGYTF
length: 14; size: few; V: TRBV6-1; J: TRBJ1-1; D: -; DNA: TGTGCCAGCAGTGGTACAGATATGAACACTGAAGCTTTCTTT; CDR3: CASSGTDMNTEAFF
length: 13; size: -; V: TRBV27; J: TRBJ2-7; D: TRBD1; DNA: TGTGCCAGCACGGCGGACAGGGTCTCCGAGCAGTACTTC; CDR3: CASTADRVSEQYF
length: 16; size: -; V: TRBV7-3; J: TRBJ2-1; D: TRBD2; DNA: TGTGCCAGCAGCTTCCAGGGGCTAGCGGGGGCTAATGAGCAGTTCTTC; CDR3: CASSFQGLAGANEQFF
length: 15; size: -; V: TRBV21-1; J: TRBJ1-2; D: -; DNA: TGTGCCAGCAGACGTCGGAGAGGACGTTCCTATGGCTACACCTTC; CDR3: CASRRRRGRSYGYTF
length: 14; size: few; V: TRBV6-4; J: TRBJ2-1; D: TRBD2; DNA: TGTGCCAGCAGTGATAGCGGGGGAGCCAATGAGCAGTTCTTC; CDR3: CASSDSGGANEQFF
length: 15; size: few; V: TRBV28; J: TRBJ2-1; D: TRBD2; DNA: TGTGCCAGCAGTTTCCGGGGGGGCGTCCACAATGAGCAGTTCTTC; CDR3: CASSFRGGVHNEQFF
length: 12; size: -; V: TRBV29-1; J: TRBJ2-2; D: -; DNA: TGCAGCGTTGGGGCGGTCACCGGGGAGCTGTTTTTT; CDR3: CSVGAVTGELFF
length: 11; size: medium-sized; V: TRBV20-1; J: TRBJ1-2; D: -; DNA: TGCAGTGCAAATTCAAACTATGGCTACACCTTC; CDR3: CSANSNYGYTF
length: 16; size: -; V: TRBV4-1; J: TRBJ2-1; D: TRBD1; DNA: TGCGCCAGCAGCCAAGGTGACAGGGGCTATTACAATGAGCAGTTCTTC; CDR3: CASSQGDRGYYNEQFF
length: 12; size: -; V: TRBV6-6; J: TRBJ1-6; D: -; DNA: TGTGCCAGCCGGGGGGGAAATTCACCCCTCCACTTT; CDR3: CASRGGNSPLHF
length: 13; size: -; V: TRBV6-6; J: TRBJ1-6; D: -; DNA: TGTGCCAGCAGTTACTCGGGTAATTCACCCCTCCACTTT; CDR3: CASSYSGNSPLHF
length: 15; size: -; V: TRBV7-7; J: TRBJ1-3; D: -; DNA: TGTGCCAGCAGTCACAACAGGGCCTCTGGAAACACCATATATTTT; CDR3: CASSHNRASGNTIYF
length: 15; size: -; V: TRBV5-1; J: TRBJ2-3; D: TRBD2; DNA: TGCGCCAGCAGCCCGGAGGGGCGGGGGGTAGATACGCAGTATTTT; CDR3: CASSPEGRGVDTQYF
length: 15; size: few; V: TRBV11-2; J: TRBJ2-3; D: -; DNA: TGTGCCAGCAGCCCGCATAGCGGAGGCACAGATACGCAGTATTTT; CDR3: CASSPHSGGTDTQYF
length: 15; size: medium-sized; V: TRBV11-1; J: TRBJ2-7; D: TRBD1; DNA: TGTGCCAGCAGCTTCCGGGACAGGGGAACCTACGAGCAGTACTTC; CDR3: CASSFRDRGTYEQYF
length: 14; size: -; V: TRBV27; J: TRBJ1-2; D: -; DNA: TGTGCCAGCAGTTTAAGGATAGGGAACTATGGCTACACCTTC; CDR3: CASSLRIGNYGYTF
length: 13; size: -; V: TRBV7-9; J: TRBJ1-5; D: -; DNA: TGTGCCAGCAGCTTACTCAGCAATCAGCCCCAGCATTTT; CDR3: CASSLLSNQPQHF
length: 15; size: -; V: TRBV6-6; J: TRBJ1-2; D: -; DNA: TGTGCCAGCAGTTATATCGGCGGCAACGACTATGGCTACACCTTC; CDR3: CASSYIGGNDYGYTF
length: 12; size: few; V: TRBV2; J: TRBJ1-5; D: -; DNA: TGTGCCAGCGCGAGGGGTGATCAGCCCCAGCATTTT; CDR3: CASARGDQPQHF
length: 17; size: many; V: TRBV7-9; J: TRBJ2-7; D: TRBD2; DNA: TGTGCCAGCAGCTCCCATGGCTCGGCGGGGGGGCTCTACGAGCAGTACTTC; CDR3: CASSSHGSAGGLYEQYF
length: 16; size: medium-sized; V: TRBV5-1; J: TRBJ2-3; D: -; DNA: TGCGCCAGCAGCCTGGCCCCGCAGGGGGGTACAGATACGCAGTATTTT; CDR3: CASSLAPQGGTDTQYF
length: 10; size: -; V: TRBV29-1; J: TRBJ2-7; D: -; DNA: TGCAGCGCCCTTTCCCGCGAGCAGTACTTC; CDR3: CSALSREQYF
length: 11; size: once; V: TRBV19; J: TRBJ2-7; D: -; DNA: TGTGCCAGCAGGGCGGGCGTTCAGCAGTACTTC; CDR3: CASRAGVQQYF
length: 17; size: -; V: TRBV7-9; J: TRBJ1-1; D: -; DNA: TGTGCCAGCACCTCAGATATTTATCAGGGCATGAACACTGAAGCTTTCTTT; CDR3: CASTSDIYQGMNTEAFF